Given below is one T cell receptor beta chain in context. Its cognate antigen is unknown. Treatment defined: oral pan-JAK inhibitor, 5-10 mg twice daily. Peripheral blood and lesional scalp punch biopsies were taken from alopecia areata patients. The CDR3 sequence is 15 residues long. The V end lost 3 bases, the J end lost 0 bases, and 11 bases lay between the germline ends. CDR1 and CDR2 (germline): MNHEY, SMNVEV (reference sequence). The record originates from a study of CD8+ T cells in alopecia areata. Overall study results and limits: Significant decreases in scalp clonality and expanded CD8+ clones followed tofacitinib treatment. Sequencing of scalp tissue also captures the resident alphabeta T cells of normal skin. As there was one nonresponder, how baseline CD8+ expansion relates to response remains uncertain.

RNA was extracted and reverse transcribed into cDNA as the sequencing template. Using immunoSEQ multiplex PCR, the repertoire was profiled, and TCRdb retains in-frame clones only, with some absent. The repertoire holds roughly 220,000 clones, with more than 30% as singletons. The source material was CD4+ T cells sorted from blood, sampled at roughly week 30, from a patient treated with tofacitinib. The receptor comes from a human donor with alopecia areata. The rearrangement links TRBV27 to TRBJ1-2; no firm D call. CDR3 residues: CASSFQDAANYGYTF. DNA for the CDR3: TGTGCCAGCAGTTTCCAGGATGCGGCTAACTATGGCTACACCTTC.